The sequence of this TCR beta chain was determined in a study of CD8 T cells in ankylosing spondylitis. Broader study findings: One TCR beta motif, made up of fewer than 10 highly homologous variants, appeared characteristic of ankylosing spondylitis blood.

The V end was cut by 7 bases, the J end by 0 bases, with 13 bases between. The V gene's germline CDR1 is WSHSY and CDR2 SAAADI. The CDR3 spans 15 residues. TCRdb analysed the 5' RACE reads with MiXCR anew, one entry per CDR3 protein. The sample has a few hundred thousand distinct CDR3 sequences, more than 20% seen once. With regard to this clonotype: Antigen unknown.

The sample comprised blood, either unsorted or a sorted T cell fraction (not recorded which). This clonotype was sampled from a male donor with ankylosing spondylitis. The V gene is TRBV10-2, the J gene TRBJ2-1; D is perhaps TRBD2 (6 bases). CDR3 in DNA: TGCGCCAGCAAACCCGGGGAGGCCTCCTACAATGAGCAGTTCTTC. Amino acids: CASKPGEASYNEQFF.